The clone carrying this T cell receptor (beta chain) was observed a few times. The CDR3 has 14 amino acids. Germline lookup yields CDR1 SGHNT and CDR2 YYREEE (reference sequence). After removal of 4 bases from V and 4 bases from J, the junction contained 4 bases not matched to a gene. This record comes from a study of T cells in tuberculosis. Assay: immunoSEQ multiplex PCR; the TCRdb copy retains only in-frame clones and omits some. The data hold just under 45,000 clones, with roughly 94% observed a single time. Sequencing was performed on PBMCs. V is TRBV5-4 and J is TRBJ2-7, with 11 bases matching TRBD1. This TCR came from a donor aged 10 to 29 with latent tuberculosis or without tuberculosis infection. Some clones in this sample may be carry-over from other donors' samples. Here the CDR3 DNA reads TGTGCCAGCAGCCTGGGACAGGGGGTGTACGAGCAGTACTTC. It encodes CASSLGQGVYEQYF.